Below, one T cell receptor beta chain is given with its context. Its antigen is not identified. With a J-beta primer mix and a sample-barcoded 5' primer, a second PCR ran roughly 6 to 11 cycles. Via MiXCR, TCRdb re-called the 5' RACE reads, giving one row per CDR3 protein. The table includes approximately 700,000 distinct CDR3 sequences, roughly 32% detected once. These data come from a study of blood T cells in healthy people across ages. Donors were systemically healthy Caucasian individuals from Russia aged 6 to 90 years. Germline loops: CDR1 SGHTA, CDR2 FQGNSA. The CDR3 is 15 amino acids. Trimming removed 4 bases from V and 2 bases from J; junction bases left unmatched: 5. Whole-study results and caveats: Estimated diversity across one million T cells was deemed an underestimate.

Material: blood. The receptor comes from a woman older than 75 in good health. The genes are TRBV7-2 and TRBJ2-3; 8 bases map to TRBD1. The CDR3 DNA follows: TGTGCCAGCAGCTCGAACAGGGGGAACACAGATACGCAGTATTTT. Amino acids: CASSSNRGNTDTQYF. The full variable domain, its missing parts supplied by reference TRBV7-2 and TRBJ2-3, is GAGVSQSPSNKVTEKGKDVELRCDPISGHTALYWYRQSLGQGLEFLIYFQGNSAPDKSGLPSDRFSAERTGGSVSTLTIQRTQQEDSAVYLCASSSNRGNTDTQYFGPGTRLTVL.